These 6 T cell receptor beta chains were all obtained from the same sample, sequenced in a study of technical replicates of blood from a handful of donors (dated by TCRdb to about 2017). The library relied on the immunoSEQ multiplex PCR assay. The table comes from immuneACCESS by way of TCRdb, which keeps in-frame sequences with V and J called. Part of the clones is missing from these tables; in studies checked, under half for an unresolved V gene and the rest for unknown reasons. This sample has about 83,000 clones in its table, and roughly 94% of those were observed once. The ten largest clones add up to 0.2% to 0.3% of the sample. The sequenced material came from T cells isolated from PBMCs. Receptor source: a human donor in good health.

The chain is built from TRBV19 and TRBJ1-5; tentatively, D is TRBD1 (5 bases). V dropped 7 bases and J dropped 5 bases, with 12 bases sitting between them. Per the germline V gene, CDR1 is LNHDA and CDR2 is SQIVND (reference sequence). The CDR3 totals 13 residues. CDR3 protein: CASIGAGYQPQHF. As DNA, the CDR3 is TGTGCCAGTATAGGAGCAGGGTATCAGCCCCAGCATTTT.

The gene calls are TRBV28 and TRBJ1-1, with unresolved D. V lost 5 bases and J 7 bases, leaving 17 bases between the germline ends. This CDR3 contains 14 residues. Germline values: CDR1 MDHEN, CDR2 SYDVKM. CDR3 nucleotides: TGTGCCAGCAGTCCTTGGCCGGAAGACTATGAAGCTTTCTTT. Encoded protein: CASSPWPEDYEAFF. The full variable domain, completed using reference TRBV28 and TRBJ1-1, is DVKVTQSSRYLVKRTGEKVFLECVQDMDHENMFWYRQDPGLGLRLIYFSYDVKMKEKGDIPEGYSVSREKKERFSLILESASTNQTSMYLCASSPWPEDYEAFFGQGTRLTVV.

V gene TRBV7-9 combines with J gene TRBJ2-3; tentative D call: TRBD1 (5 bases). This CDR3 is 15 amino acids long. Germline CDR1 and CDR2: SEHNR and FQNEAQ (reference sequence). Trimming shortened V by 6 bases and J by 2 bases, and 15 bases separated the two germline ends. CDR3 residues: CASRKQDSPTDTQYF. As DNA, the CDR3 is TGTGCCAGCAGAAAACAGGATTCTCCCACAGATACGCAGTATTTT. Based on the CDR3 plus reference TRBV7-9 and TRBJ2-3, the full variable domain is DTGVSQNPRHKITKRGQNVTFRCDPISEHNRLYWYRQTLGQGPEFLTYFQNEAQLEKSRLLSDRFSAERPKGSFSTLEIQRTEQGDSAMYLCASRKQDSPTDTQYFGPGTRLTVL.

The chain recombines TRBV19 with TRBJ2-3; D is unclear. The V gene lost 3 bases and the J gene lost 4 bases, with 8 bases spanning the gap. The CDR3 is 13 amino acids. Germline assignment: CDR1 LNHDA and CDR2 SQIVND (reference sequence). The CDR3 sequence: CASSIFPADTQYF. Written as DNA, the CDR3 is TGTGCCAGTAGTATCTTTCCGGCAGATACGCAGTATTTT.

The rearrangement uses TRBV28 and TRBJ2-7; D is perhaps TRBD1 (6 bases). Germline V gene sequence: CDR1 MDHEN, CDR2 SYDVKM. V lost 4 bases and J 6 bases, leaving 13 bases between the germline ends. CDR3 size: 13 residues. The CDR3 DNA reads as TGTGCCAGCAGTTCAGGGGAGCCCCGCGAGCAGTACTTC. It encodes CASSSGEPREQYF.

The gene calls are TRBV7-9 and TRBJ1-1; 12 positions match TRBD1. V shed 0 bases, J shed 1 base, and the junction held 6 bases outside the gene matches. The CDR3 sequence is 18 residues long. From germline, CDR1 is SEHNR and CDR2 FQNEAQ (reference sequence). CDR3 in DNA: TGTGCCAGCAGCTTAGCGCCGGGACAGGGGGCTGGGAACACTGAAGCTTTCTTT. This gives the protein CASSLAPGQGAGNTEAFF. The full variable domain, its missing parts supplied by reference TRBV7-9 and TRBJ1-1, is DTGVSQNPRHKITKRGQNVTFRCDPISEHNRLYWYRQTLGQGPEFLTYFQNEAQLEKSRLLSDRFSAERPKGSFSTLEIQRTEQGDSAMYLCASSLAPGQGAGNTEAFFGQGTRLTVV.